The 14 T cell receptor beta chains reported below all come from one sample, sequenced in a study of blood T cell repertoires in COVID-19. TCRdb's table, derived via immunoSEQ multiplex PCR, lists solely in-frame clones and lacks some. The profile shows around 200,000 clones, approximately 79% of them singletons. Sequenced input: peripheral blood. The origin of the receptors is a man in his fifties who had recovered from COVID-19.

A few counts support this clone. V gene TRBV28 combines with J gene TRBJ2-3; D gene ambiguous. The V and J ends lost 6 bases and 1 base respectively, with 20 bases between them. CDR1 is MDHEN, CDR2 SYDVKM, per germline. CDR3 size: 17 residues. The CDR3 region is CASSAPDTFLRTDTQYF. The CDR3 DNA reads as TGTGCCAGCAGCGCCCCCGACACCTTTCTACGCACAGATACGCAGTATTTT.

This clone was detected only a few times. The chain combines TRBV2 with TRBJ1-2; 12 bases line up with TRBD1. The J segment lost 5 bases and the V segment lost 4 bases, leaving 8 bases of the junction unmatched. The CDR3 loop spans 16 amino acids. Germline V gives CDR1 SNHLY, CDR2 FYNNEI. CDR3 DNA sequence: TGTGCCAGCAGTGCCGCCGGGACAGGGGGCCTGTATGGCTACACCTTC. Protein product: CASSAAGTGGLYGYTF. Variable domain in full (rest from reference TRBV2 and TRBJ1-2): EPEVTQTPSHQVTQMGQEVILRCVPISNHLYFYWYRQILGQKVEFLVSFYNNEISEKSEIFDDQFSVERPDGSNFTLKIRSTKLEDSAMYFCASSAAGTGGLYGYTFGSGTRLTVV.

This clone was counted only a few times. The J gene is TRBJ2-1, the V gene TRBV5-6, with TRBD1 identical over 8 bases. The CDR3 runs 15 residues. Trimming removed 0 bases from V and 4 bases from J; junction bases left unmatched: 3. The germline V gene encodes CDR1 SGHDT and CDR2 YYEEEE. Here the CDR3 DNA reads TGTGCCAGCAGCTTGGGGCAGGGGGCTTACAATGAGCAGTTCTTC. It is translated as CASSLGQGAYNEQFF.

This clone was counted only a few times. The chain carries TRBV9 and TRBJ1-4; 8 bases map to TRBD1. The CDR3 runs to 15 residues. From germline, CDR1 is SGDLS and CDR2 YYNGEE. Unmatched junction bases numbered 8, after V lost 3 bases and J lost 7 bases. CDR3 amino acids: CASSDLQGGFEKLFF. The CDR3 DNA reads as TGTGCCAGCAGCGACCTACAGGGGGGATTTGAAAAACTGTTTTTT.

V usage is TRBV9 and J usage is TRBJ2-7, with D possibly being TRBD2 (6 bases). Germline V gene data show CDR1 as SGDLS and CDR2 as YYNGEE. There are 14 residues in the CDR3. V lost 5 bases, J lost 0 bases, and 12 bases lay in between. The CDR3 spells CASSLAASSYEQYF. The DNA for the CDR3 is TGTGCCAGCAGTTTAGCGGCGAGCTCCTACGAGCAGTACTTC.

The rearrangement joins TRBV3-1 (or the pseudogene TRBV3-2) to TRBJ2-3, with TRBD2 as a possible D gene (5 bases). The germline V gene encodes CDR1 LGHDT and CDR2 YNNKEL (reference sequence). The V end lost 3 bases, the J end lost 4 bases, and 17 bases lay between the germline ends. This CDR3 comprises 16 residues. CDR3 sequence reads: CASSHRAGGSSDTQYF. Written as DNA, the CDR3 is TGTGCCAGCAGCCACCGGGCGGGTGGGAGCTCAGATACGCAGTATTTT.

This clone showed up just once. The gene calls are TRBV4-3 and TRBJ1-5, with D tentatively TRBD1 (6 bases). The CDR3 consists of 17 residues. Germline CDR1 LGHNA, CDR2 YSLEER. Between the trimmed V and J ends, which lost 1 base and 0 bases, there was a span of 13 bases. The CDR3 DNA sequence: TGCGCCAGCAGCCAAGGGTACCCAGGGGCTAGCAATCAGCCCCAGCATTTT. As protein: CASSQGYPGASNQPQHF.

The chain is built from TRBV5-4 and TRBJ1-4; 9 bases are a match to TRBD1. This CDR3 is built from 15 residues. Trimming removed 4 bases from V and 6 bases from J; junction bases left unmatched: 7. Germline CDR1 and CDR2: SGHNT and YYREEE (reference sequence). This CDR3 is CASSPRTGADEKLFF. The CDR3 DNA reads TGTGCCAGCAGCCCAAGGACAGGGGCTGATGAAAAACTGTTTTTT.

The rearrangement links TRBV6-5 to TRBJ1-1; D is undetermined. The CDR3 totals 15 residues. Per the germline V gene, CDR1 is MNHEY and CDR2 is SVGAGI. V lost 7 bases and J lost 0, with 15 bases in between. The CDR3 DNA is TGTGCCAGCATTCAACCAGTAAACATGAACACTGAAGCTTTCTTT. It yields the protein CASIQPVNMNTEAFF.

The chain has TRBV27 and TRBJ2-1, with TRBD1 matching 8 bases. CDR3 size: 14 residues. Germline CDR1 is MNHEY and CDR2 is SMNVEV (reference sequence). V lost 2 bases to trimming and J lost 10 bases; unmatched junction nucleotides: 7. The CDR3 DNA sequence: TGTGCCAGCAGTTTAGCGAGACAGGGGAGAGAGCAGTTCTTC. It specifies CASSLARQGREQFF.

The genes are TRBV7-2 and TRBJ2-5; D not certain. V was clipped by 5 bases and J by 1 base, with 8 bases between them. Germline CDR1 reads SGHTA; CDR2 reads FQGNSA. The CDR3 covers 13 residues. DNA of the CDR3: TGTGCCAGCAGCCCGAGAGCCCAAGAGACCCAGTACTTC. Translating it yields CASSPRAQETQYF. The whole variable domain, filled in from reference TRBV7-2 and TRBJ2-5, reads GAGVSQSPSNKVTEKGKDVELRCDPISGHTALYWYRQSLGQGLEFLIYFQGNSAPDKSGLPSDRFSAERTGGSVSTLTIQRTQQEDSAVYLCASSPRAQETQYFGPGTRLLVL.

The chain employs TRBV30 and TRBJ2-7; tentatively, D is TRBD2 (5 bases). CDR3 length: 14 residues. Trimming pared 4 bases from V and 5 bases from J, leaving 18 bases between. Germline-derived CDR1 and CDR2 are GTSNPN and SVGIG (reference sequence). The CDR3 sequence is CAWNRASSSHEQYF. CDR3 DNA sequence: TGTGCCTGGAACCGAGCTAGCTCATCCCACGAGCAGTACTTC.

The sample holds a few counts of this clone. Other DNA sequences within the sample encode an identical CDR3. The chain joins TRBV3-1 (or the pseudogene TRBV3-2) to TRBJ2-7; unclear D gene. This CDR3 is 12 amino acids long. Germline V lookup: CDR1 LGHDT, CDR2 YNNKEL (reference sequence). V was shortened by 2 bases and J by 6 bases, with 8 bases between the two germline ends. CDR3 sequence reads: CASSQSTREQYF. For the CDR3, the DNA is TGTGCCAGCAGCCAATCAACTCGCGAGCAGTACTTC.

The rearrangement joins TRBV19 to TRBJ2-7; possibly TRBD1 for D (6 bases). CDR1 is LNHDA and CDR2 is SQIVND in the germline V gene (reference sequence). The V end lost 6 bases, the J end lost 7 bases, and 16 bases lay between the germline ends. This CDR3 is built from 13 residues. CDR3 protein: CASSRTGNREQYF. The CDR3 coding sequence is TGTGCCAGTAGCCGTACAGGGAATCGAGAGCAGTACTTC.